One TCR beta chain is described in this entry. This CDR3 has 15 residues. In germline, CDR1 is SGHTA, CDR2 FQGTGA. The germline V and J ends were trimmed by 4 bases and 4 bases, with 16 bases remaining between them. The assay was immunoSEQ multiplex PCR, and TCRdb's table has in-frame clones only and misses some. The table includes about 250,000 clones, approximately 86% detected once. The record originates from a study of blood T cell repertoires in COVID-19. The chain joins TRBV7-3 to TRBJ2-5, with a tentative D call TRBD1 (6 bases). Sample: peripheral blood. The sequence was collected from a woman aged 55-69 years who had recovered from COVID-19. The CDR3 sequence is CASSSTGLRGETQYF. In nucleotides, the CDR3 is TGTGCCAGCAGCTCAACAGGGCTAAGGGGAGAGACCCAGTACTTC.